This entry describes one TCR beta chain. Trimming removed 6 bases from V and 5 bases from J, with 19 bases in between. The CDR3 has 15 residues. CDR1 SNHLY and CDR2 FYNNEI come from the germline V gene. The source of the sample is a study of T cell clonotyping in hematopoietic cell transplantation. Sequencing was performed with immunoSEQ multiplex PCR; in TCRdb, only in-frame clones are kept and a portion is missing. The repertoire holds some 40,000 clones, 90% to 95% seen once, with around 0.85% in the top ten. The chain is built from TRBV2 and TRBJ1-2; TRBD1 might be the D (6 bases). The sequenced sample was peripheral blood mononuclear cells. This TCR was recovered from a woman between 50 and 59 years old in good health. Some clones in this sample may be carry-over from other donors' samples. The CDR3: CASRATLTGRYGYTF. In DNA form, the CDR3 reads TGTGCCAGCAGGGCAACGCTGACAGGAAGATATGGCTACACCTTC.